The T cell receptor (beta chain) under discussion was sequenced for a study of shared clonotypes between healthy human individuals. The study's findings and limits: Among the subsets, naive ones generally showed larger estimated richness than memory ones.

To note about this clone: Its cognate antigen is unknown.

Investigators spread the genomic DNA of each subset evenly over several immunoSEQ plates. Per the authors' pipeline: Junction-only sequences without quality scores came from ImmunoSEQ, so filtering differed. Libraries were prepared by immunoSEQ multiplex PCR; TCRdb keeps only in-frame clonotypes and omits some of them. V and J calls and clone size are given by that table; D and trimming were obtained from the DNA. This repertoire shows 1.6 million or so clones, roughly 98.5% found once; its top ten account for roughly 0.35%. CD45RA-negative memory and CD45RA+ naive subsets were split from the CD4+ cells. This clonotype originated in a man aged 30 to 45 in good health. The sequenced material came from naive CD4+ T cells sorted from blood. Subset indicated: CD45RA+ positively selected.

The CDR3 reads CASSLAQVNQPQHF. DNA for the CDR3: TGTGCCAGCAGCTTAGCACAGGTCAATCAGCCCCAGCATTTT. V gene TRBV5-5 combines with J gene TRBJ1-5, with D possibly TRBD1 on 5 matching bases. This CDR3 spans 14 amino acids. V lost 2 bases and J 3 bases, leaving 9 bases between the germline ends. The germline CDR1 and CDR2 sequences are SGHKS and YYEKEE (reference sequence).